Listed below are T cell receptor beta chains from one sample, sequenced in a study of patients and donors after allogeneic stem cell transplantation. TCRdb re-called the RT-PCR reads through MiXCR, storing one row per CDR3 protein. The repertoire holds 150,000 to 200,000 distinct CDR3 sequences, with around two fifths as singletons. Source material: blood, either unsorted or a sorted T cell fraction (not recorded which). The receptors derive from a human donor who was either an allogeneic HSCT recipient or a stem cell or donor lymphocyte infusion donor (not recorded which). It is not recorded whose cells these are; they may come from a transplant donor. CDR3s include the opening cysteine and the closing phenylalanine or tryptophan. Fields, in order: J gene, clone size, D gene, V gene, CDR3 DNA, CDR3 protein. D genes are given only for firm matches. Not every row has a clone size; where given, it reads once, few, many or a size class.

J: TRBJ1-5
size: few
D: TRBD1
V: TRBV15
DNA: TGTGCCACCAGCAAACAGGGGGAATTGGATCAGCCCCAGCATTTT
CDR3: CATSKQGELDQPQHF

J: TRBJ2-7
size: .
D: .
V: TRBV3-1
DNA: TGTGCCAGCAGCCAAGATTGGGCCGCCGAGCAGTACTTC
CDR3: CASSQDWAAEQYF

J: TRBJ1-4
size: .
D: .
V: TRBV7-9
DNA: TGTGCCAGCAGCTCCCAGGACATTCGGCCTAATGAAAAACTGTTTTTT
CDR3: CASSSQDIRPNEKLFF

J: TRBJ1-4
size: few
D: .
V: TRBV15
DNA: TGTGCCACCAGCAGAGATTGGCAGATTAATAATGAAAAACTGTTTTTT
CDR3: CATSRDWQINNEKLFF

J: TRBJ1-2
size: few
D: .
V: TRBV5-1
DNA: TGCGCCAGCAGCTACGGTAGAGAGGGCGGTGGCTACACCTTC
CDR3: CASSYGREGGGYTF

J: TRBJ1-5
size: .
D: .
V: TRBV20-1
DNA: TGCAGTGCGGCCGACAGACCTAATCAGCCCCAGCATTTT
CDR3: CSAADRPNQPQHF

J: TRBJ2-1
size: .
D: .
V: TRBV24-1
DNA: TGTGCCACCAGTGATTTCCAAGGACTAAACAATGAGCAGTTCTTC
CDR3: CATSDFQGLNNEQFF

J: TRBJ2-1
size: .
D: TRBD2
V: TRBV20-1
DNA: TGCAGTGCTAGGAGGGGACTAGCGCGTTACAATGAGCAGTTCTTC
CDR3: CSARRGLARYNEQFF

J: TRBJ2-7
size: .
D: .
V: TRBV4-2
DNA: TGTGCCAGCAGCCAAGACAGGGCGATTTTGGAGTACGAGCAGTACTTC
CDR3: CASSQDRAILEYEQYF

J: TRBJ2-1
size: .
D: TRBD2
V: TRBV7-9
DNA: TGTGCCAGCAGCTTAGCGACGCGGGAGCCCTACAATGAGCAGTTCTTC
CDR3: CASSLATREPYNEQFF

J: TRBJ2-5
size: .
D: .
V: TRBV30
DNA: TGTGCCTGGAGTGTAGAGGGCGGGGAGACCCAGTACTTC
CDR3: CAWSVEGGETQYF

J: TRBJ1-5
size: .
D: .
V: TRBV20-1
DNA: TGCAGTGCTAGAGACGATGAAGGCAATCAGCCCCAGCATTTT
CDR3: CSARDDEGNQPQHF

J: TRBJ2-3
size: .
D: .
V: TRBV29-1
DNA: TGCAGCGTTCAACGGGGCGGGGGCACAGATACGCAGTATTTT
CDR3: CSVQRGGGTDTQYF

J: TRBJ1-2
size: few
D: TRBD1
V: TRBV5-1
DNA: TGCGCCAGCAGAGAGACAGGGAGTAAAGGCTACACCTTC
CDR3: CASRETGSKGYTF

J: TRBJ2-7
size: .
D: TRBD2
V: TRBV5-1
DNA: TGCGCCAGCAGTTTAGCGGGAGAACTCTACGAGCAGTACTTC
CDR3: CASSLAGELYEQYF

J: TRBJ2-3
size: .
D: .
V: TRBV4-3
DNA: TGCGCCAGCAGCCAAGAGATAAGAGATACGCAGTATTTT
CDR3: CASSQEIRDTQYF

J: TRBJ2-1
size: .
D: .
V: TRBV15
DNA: TGTGCCACCAGCAGAGAGGCCGTTTACGAGCAGTTCTTC
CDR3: CATSREAVYEQFF

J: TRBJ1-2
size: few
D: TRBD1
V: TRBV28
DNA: TGTGCCAGCTGGGGACAGTCGTATGGCTACACCTTC
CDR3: CASWGQSYGYTF

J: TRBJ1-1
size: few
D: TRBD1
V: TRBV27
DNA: TGTGCCAGCATAAATCCGGGACAGGGGGCGAACACTGAAGCTTTCTTT
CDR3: CASINPGQGANTEAFF

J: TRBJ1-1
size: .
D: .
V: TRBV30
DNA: TGTGCCTGGAGTTCTTATTGGGACGGGTGGGACACTGAAGCTTTCTTT
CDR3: CAWSSYWDGWDTEAFF

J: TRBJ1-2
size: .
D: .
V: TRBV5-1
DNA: TGCGCCAGCAGCGACGTAGGGGCAGACTATGGCTACACCTTC
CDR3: CASSDVGADYGYTF

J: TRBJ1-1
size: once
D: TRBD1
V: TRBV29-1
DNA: TGCAGCGCTACCGGGACAGGGGGAGGGGAAGCTTTCTTT
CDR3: CSATGTGGGEAFF

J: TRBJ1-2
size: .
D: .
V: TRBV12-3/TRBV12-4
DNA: TGTGCCAGCAGCCACAGGGTACGGGACTATGGCTACACCTTC
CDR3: CASSHRVRDYGYTF

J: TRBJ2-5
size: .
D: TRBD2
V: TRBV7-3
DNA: TGTGCCAGCAGCCCCCGAGCGGGAACGCAAGAGACCCAGTACTTC
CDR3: CASSPRAGTQETQYF

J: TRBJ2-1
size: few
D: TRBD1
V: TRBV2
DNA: TGTGCCAGCAGCCCTGAGGGGGCCTTCTACAATGAGCAGTTCTTC
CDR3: CASSPEGAFYNEQFF

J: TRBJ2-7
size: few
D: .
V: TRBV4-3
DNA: TGCGCCAGCAGCCAAGGGCCTTACTCCTACGAGCAGTACTTC
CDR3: CASSQGPYSYEQYF

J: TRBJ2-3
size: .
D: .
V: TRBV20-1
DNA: TGCAGTGCTAGTGAAGGCAGAATAGATACGCAGTATTTT
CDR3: CSASEGRIDTQYF

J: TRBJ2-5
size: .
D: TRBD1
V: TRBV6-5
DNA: TGTGCCAGCAGTCTCGGAGAGGGACAGGGGGTTGAGACCCAGTACTTC
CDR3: CASSLGEGQGVETQYF

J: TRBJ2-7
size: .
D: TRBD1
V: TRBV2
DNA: TGTGCCAGCAGTGAAGCAGTGGGACAGGGATACGAGCAGTACTTC
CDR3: CASSEAVGQGYEQYF

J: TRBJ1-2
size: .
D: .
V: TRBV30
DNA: TGTGCCTGGAGTGTACACAGCTCGGGATATGGCTACACCTTC
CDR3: CAWSVHSSGYGYTF

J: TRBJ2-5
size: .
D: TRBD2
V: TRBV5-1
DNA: TGCGCCAGCAGCTTGATGACTAGCGGGACGGAGACCCAGTACTTC
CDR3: CASSLMTSGTETQYF

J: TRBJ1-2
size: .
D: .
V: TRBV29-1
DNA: TGCAGCGTTTCGGGGTCTGGCTACACCTTC
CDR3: CSVSGSGYTF

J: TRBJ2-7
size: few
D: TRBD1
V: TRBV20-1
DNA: TGCAGTGCTAGTGACACAGGGGACGAGCAGTACTTC
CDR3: CSASDTGDEQYF

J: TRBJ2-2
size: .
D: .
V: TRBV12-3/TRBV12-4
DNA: TGTGCCAGCAGTTCCCGACCCGGGGAGCTGTTTTTT
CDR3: CASSSRPGELFF

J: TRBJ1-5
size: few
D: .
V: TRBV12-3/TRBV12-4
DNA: TGTGCCAGCAGTTTGGATTTCGTAGTGGCCGATAGCAATCAGCCCCAGCATTTT
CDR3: CASSLDFVVADSNQPQHF

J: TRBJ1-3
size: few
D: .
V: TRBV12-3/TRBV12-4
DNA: TGTGCCACCCGTCGATGGAACACCATATATTTT
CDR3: CATRRWNTIYF

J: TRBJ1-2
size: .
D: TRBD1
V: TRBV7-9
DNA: TGTGCCAGCAGCCTATTAACAGGGGATGGCTACACCTTC
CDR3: CASSLLTGDGYTF

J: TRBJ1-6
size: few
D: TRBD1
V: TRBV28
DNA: TGTGCCAGCAGTTTGCTTCAGGGGGCGCAAAATTCACCCCTCCACTTT
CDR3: CASSLLQGAQNSPLHF

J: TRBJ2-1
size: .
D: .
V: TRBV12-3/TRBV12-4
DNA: TGTGCCAGCAGCGATAAGCGAGGGGACTACAATGAGCAGTTCTTC
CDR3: CASSDKRGDYNEQFF

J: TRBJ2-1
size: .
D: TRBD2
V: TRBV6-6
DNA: TGTGCCAGCAGTTACTCGCAGTCTAGCGGGCTATACAATGAGCAGTTCTTC
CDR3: CASSYSQSSGLYNEQFF

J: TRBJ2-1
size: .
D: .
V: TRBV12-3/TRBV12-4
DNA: TGTGCCAGCAGTTTATCGCCCGACAGGCGCTACAATGAGCAGTTCTTC
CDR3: CASSLSPDRRYNEQFF

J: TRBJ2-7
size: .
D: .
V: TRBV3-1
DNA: TGTGCCAGCAGCCTAACGGGTAAAGCCTTCTACGAGCAGTACTTC
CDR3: CASSLTGKAFYEQYF

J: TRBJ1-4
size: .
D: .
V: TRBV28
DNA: TGTGCCAGCAGAGCCAAGACAGTGTTTAATGAAAAACTGTTTTTT
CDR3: CASRAKTVFNEKLFF

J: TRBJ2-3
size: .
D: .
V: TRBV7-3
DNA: TGTGCCAGCAGCCCTTACCCACCAGATACGCAGTATTTT
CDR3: CASSPYPPDTQYF

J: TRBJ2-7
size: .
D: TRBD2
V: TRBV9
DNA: TGTGCCAGCAGCGCCGGAGCGGGAGACGAGCAGTACTTC
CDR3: CASSAGAGDEQYF

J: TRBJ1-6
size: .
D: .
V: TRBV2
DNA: TGTGCCAGCAGTGAACTGGGGGGGATGCCCCTCCACTTT
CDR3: CASSELGGMPLHF

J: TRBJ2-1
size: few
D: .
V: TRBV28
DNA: TGTGCCAGCAGCACCGGGACGTACAACAATGAGCAGTTCTTC
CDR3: CASSTGTYNNEQFF

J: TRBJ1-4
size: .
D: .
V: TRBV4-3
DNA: TGCGCCAGCAGCCAAGACAGGCCGGGAAAACTGTTTTTT
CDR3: CASSQDRPGKLFF

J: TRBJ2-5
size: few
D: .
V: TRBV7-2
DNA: TGTGCCAGCAGCTTAGTCGTCGGGAAGACCCAGTACTTC
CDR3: CASSLVVGKTQYF

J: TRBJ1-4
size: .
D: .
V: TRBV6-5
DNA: TGTGCCAGCAGTTCCCGAGTAGCAACTAATGAAAAACTGTTTTTT
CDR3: CASSSRVATNEKLFF